A selection of T cell receptor beta chains follows, all from one sample in a study of blood T cell repertoires in COVID-19. Measured with immunoSEQ multiplex PCR; TCRdb has only the in-frame clones, and not every one. In the table there are about 91,000 clones, roughly four fifths of which are singletons. The specimen was peripheral blood. These receptor sequences come from a man aged 50-59 years with active or convalescent COVID-19. CDR3s include the opening cysteine and the closing phenylalanine or tryptophan. The D gene is left open where the match is weak. The listing skips clone size in some rows; elsewhere it reads once, few, many or a size class.

j_gene	d_gene	abundance	v_gene	CDR3aa	CDR3nt
TRBJ1-2	TRBD1	-	TRBV2	CASSERQGWYGYTF	TGTGCCAGCAGTGAACGACAGGGTTGGTATGGCTACACCTTC
TRBJ2-1	-	-	TRBV7-2	CASSLAQVRFHEQFF	TGTGCCAGCAGCTTAGCTCAGGTTAGGTTTCATGAGCAGTTCTTC
TRBJ2-7	TRBD2	-	TRBV10-3	CAISQTSGDEQYF	TGTGCCATCAGTCAGACTAGCGGGGACGAGCAGTACTTC
TRBJ2-7	-	-	TRBV21-1	CASSKDGTRRTSGSCSYEQYF	TGTGCCAGCAGCAAAGATGGGACACGAAGGACTAGCGGGTCTTGCTCCTACGAGCAGTACTTC
TRBJ1-6	TRBD1	-	TRBV6-5	CASRAGGAGDSPLHF	TGTGCCAGCAGGGCAGGGGGCGCGGGGGACTCACCCCTCCACTTT
TRBJ2-7	-	-	TRBV11-2	CASSLVVTASYEQYF	TGTGCCAGCAGCTTAGTAGTTACGGCTAGCTACGAGCAGTACTTC
TRBJ1-1	-	-	TRBV19	CASNDGGMNTEAFF	TGTGCCAGTAATGACGGGGGGATGAACACTGAAGCTTTCTTT
TRBJ1-1	-	-	TRBV3-1/TRBV3-2	CASSQQGSTEAFF	TGTGCCAGCAGCCAACAGGGGAGCACTGAAGCTTTCTTT
TRBJ2-7	TRBD1	-	TRBV6-5	CASSGQGRGEQYF	TGTGCCAGCAGCGGACAGGGCCGCGGGGAGCAGTACTTC
TRBJ1-5	-	-	TRBV2	CASSEARKPQHF	TGTGCCAGCAGTGAAGCCAGAAAGCCCCAGCATTTT
TRBJ1-2	-	few	TRBV6-2/TRBV6-3	CASSYSFRGQTNYGYTF	TGTGCCAGCAGTTACTCGTTCCGGGGACAAACTAACTATGGCTACACCTTC
TRBJ2-2	TRBD2	-	TRBV3-1/TRBV3-2	CASSQGGLAGGTGELFF	TGTGCCAGCAGCCAAGGGGGACTAGCGGGGGGCACCGGGGAGCTGTTTTTT
TRBJ2-7	-	-	TRBV19	CASTDSYSYEQYF	TGTGCCAGTACGGACAGCTACTCCTACGAGCAGTACTTC
TRBJ1-6	TRBD1	few	TRBV7-2	CASSSRTGENSPLHF	TGTGCCAGCAGCTCCCGGACAGGGGAGAATTCACCCCTCCACTTT
TRBJ2-2	-	-	TRBV19	CASSADRSGGGELFF	TGTGCCAGTAGTGCGGACAGATCGGGGGGCGGGGAGCTGTTTTTT
TRBJ1-2	TRBD1	-	TRBV9	CASSEGQESYGYTF	TGTGCCAGCAGCGAAGGACAGGAGAGCTATGGCTACACCTTC
TRBJ1-2	-	-	TRBV6-5	CASSYSKGDYGYTF	TGTGCCAGCAGTTACTCGAAGGGGGACTATGGCTACACCTTC
TRBJ2-1	-	-	TRBV14	CASSLIGGSNEQFF	TGTGCCAGCAGCCTAATCGGAGGTTCCAATGAGCAGTTCTTC
TRBJ1-6	-	many	TRBV15	CATSRDGLGQNSPLHF	TGTGCCACCAGCAGAGATGGACTTGGACAGAATTCACCCCTCCACTTT
TRBJ2-7	-	-	TRBV2	CASSGGHPYEQYF	TGTGCCAGCAGTGGGGGACACCCCTACGAGCAGTACTTC
TRBJ1-2	-	few	TRBV30	CAFDRNYGYTF	TGTGCCTTTGACAGAAACTATGGCTACACCTTC
TRBJ1-3	TRBD1	-	TRBV9	CASSVDRGIGGNTIYF	TGTGCCAGCAGCGTTGACAGGGGGATAGGTGGAAACACCATATATTTT
TRBJ2-1	-	-	TRBV9	CASSPWDLSYNEQFF	TGTGCCAGCAGCCCCTGGGACTTATCCTACAATGAGCAGTTCTTC
TRBJ1-1	-	-	TRBV15	CATSREAGRRKNTEAFF	TGTGCCACCAGCAGAGAAGCGGGAAGAAGAAAAAACACTGAAGCTTTCTTT
TRBJ2-4	TRBD1	-	TRBV9	CASSVAPDRGLAKNIQYF	TGTGCCAGCAGCGTAGCCCCTGACAGGGGGCTAGCCAAAAACATTCAGTACTTC
TRBJ1-1	TRBD1	-	TRBV5-8	CASSLPGTANTEAFF	TGTGCCAGCAGCCTCCCCGGGACAGCGAACACTGAAGCTTTCTTT
TRBJ2-3	TRBD2	-	TRBV5-4	CASSLSGGLTDTQYF	TGTGCCAGCAGCCTTAGCGGGGGGTTGACAGATACGCAGTATTTT
TRBJ2-7	TRBD1	-	TRBV25-1	CASTPFQGDQQLYF	TGTGCCAGCACCCCATTCCAGGGGGACCAGCAGCTGTACTTC
TRBJ2-3	-	-	TRBV19	CASSIRDRSTDTQYF	TGTGCCAGTAGTATCAGAGACAGGTCCACAGATACGCAGTATTTT
TRBJ1-2	TRBD1	-	TRBV4-2	CASSQGDRDSGYTF	TGTGCCAGCAGCCAAGGGGACAGGGATTCTGGCTACACCTTC
TRBJ1-3	-	few	TRBV4-1	CASSQERASGNTIYF	TGCGCCAGCAGCCAAGAGAGGGCGTCTGGAAACACCATATATTTT
TRBJ1-1	TRBD1	-	TRBV27	CASSRDRQGGFTNTEAFF	TGTGCCAGCAGTAGGGACCGACAGGGGGGATTTACGAACACTGAAGCTTTCTTT
TRBJ1-5	TRBD1	-	TRBV19	CASGTGGYQPQHF	TGTGCCAGTGGGACAGGGGGTTATCAGCCCCAGCATTTT
TRBJ2-1	-	-	TRBV5-1	CASSNPGQPSSYNEQFF	TGCGCCAGCAGCAACCCGGGACAACCTTCCTCCTACAATGAGCAGTTCTTC
TRBJ2-7	-	-	TRBV18	CASSPGAGQLYEQYF	TGTGCCAGCTCACCAGGGGCCGGACAACTCTACGAGCAGTACTTC
TRBJ2-7	-	-	TRBV4-1	CASSPTEVFREQYF	TGCGCCAGCAGCCCCACTGAGGTATTTAGGGAGCAGTACTTC
TRBJ1-1	-	-	TRBV28	CASSLVYAGTEAFF	TGTGCCAGCAGTTTAGTCTACGCAGGCACTGAAGCTTTCTTT
TRBJ2-2	TRBD1	-	TRBV15	CATSRDQGANTGELFF	TGTGCCACCAGCAGAGATCAGGGGGCGAACACCGGGGAGCTGTTTTTT
TRBJ1-4	-	-	TRBV19	CASSQEEKLFF	TGTGCCAGTAGCCAAGAGGAAAAACTGTTTTTT
TRBJ2-4	-	-	TRBV21-1	CASSRGPGGPKNIQYF	TGTGCCAGCAGCAGGGGCCCAGGGGGCCCCAAAAACATTCAGTACTTC
TRBJ1-5	TRBD1	-	TRBV27	CASKTGGKRDQPQHF	TGTGCCAGCAAGACAGGGGGCAAGAGGGATCAGCCCCAGCATTTT
TRBJ1-4	-	-	TRBV12-3/TRBV12-4	CASSRGVHEKLFF	TGTGCCAGCAGCCGGGGGGTGCACGAAAAACTGTTTTTT
TRBJ1-1	-	-	TRBV5-1	CASSLASGANTEAFF	TGCGCCAGCAGCTTGGCTTCAGGGGCAAACACTGAAGCTTTCTTT
TRBJ1-4	-	-	TRBV7-6	CASSSGQNVGKLFF	TGTGCCAGCAGCTCAGGACAGAATGTCGGGAAACTGTTTTTT
TRBJ2-2	TRBD1	once	TRBV27	CASSFVGQGNTGELFF	TGTGCCAGCAGTTTTGTTGGACAGGGTAACACCGGGGAGCTGTTTTTT
TRBJ2-4	-	-	TRBV28	CASSGQTGNAKNIQYF	TGTGCCAGCAGTGGACAAACAGGGAACGCCAAAAACATTCAGTACTTC
TRBJ1-1	TRBD1	-	TRBV4-1	CASSPGTGRGTTEAFF	TGCGCCAGCAGCCCTGGGACAGGGAGGGGGACCACTGAAGCTTTCTTT
TRBJ2-5	TRBD2	-	TRBV7-9	CASSSLAGGSETQYF	TGTGCCAGCAGCTCACTAGCGGGGGGTTCAGAGACCCAGTACTTC
TRBJ1-5	TRBD1	-	TRBV6-4	CASSSTGGDFQPQHF	TGTGCCAGCAGTAGTACAGGGGGCGATTTTCAGCCCCAGCATTTT